The T cell receptor beta chain under discussion was sequenced for a study of cytomegalovirus exposure and HLA in healthy donors. Study summary: A previous analysis identified 95 million to 130 million unique TCR beta sequences derived from roughly 190 million T cells.

Vbeta (60) and Jbeta (13) primers were used in the PCR. Profiled with immunoSEQ multiplex PCR; TCRdb holds only in-frame clones, not every one. This sample contains around 50,000 clones. The CDR3 covers 16 residues. Germline V CDR1 and CDR2: SGHRS, YFSETQ. With V trimmed by 0 bases and J by 2 bases, 8 bases remained unmatched. The TCR was taken from a female donor in good health and CMV-seronegative. The chain employs TRBV5-1 and TRBJ2-7, with 7 bases fitting TRBD1. The specimen was PBMCs. CDR3 region: CASSLAPGQSAYEQYF. CDR3 nucleotide sequence: TGCGCCAGCAGCTTGGCACCGGGACAGAGCGCCTACGAGCAGTACTTC.